The clone carrying this TCR beta chain is medium-sized within its sample. Antigen unknown. The TRBV12-4/TRBJ1-2 clonotypes were amplified using barcode primers with ligated adaptors. Via MiXCR, TCRdb re-called the multiplex PCR reads, giving one row per CDR3 protein. The repertoire holds a few thousand distinct CDR3 sequences, with around 20% as singletons. Findings and limits, study-wide: In terms of TCR gene usage, tumor memory CD4+ T cells clustered together with blood and lymph node memory CD4+ cells, as well as with lymph node naive CD4+ cells. Tumor Tregs overlapped most with tumor, then blood, naive CD4+ cells. Around 13% of tumor Treg sequences matched naive CD4+ cells.

Treg sorting used a CD4+CD25+CD127-/low gate. V shed 4 bases, J shed 7 bases, and the junction held 7 bases outside the gene matches. This CDR3 is 14 amino acids long. The sample consisted of Tregs sorted from blood. The sequence was obtained from a female donor with breast cancer. This chain links TRBV12-3 or TRBV12-4 with TRBJ1-2, with TRBD1 matching 9 bases. The CDR3 DNA follows: TGTGCCAGCAGTTCGGACAGGGGCAAGGGTGGCTACACCTTC. It specifies CASSSDRGKGGYTF.